These T cell receptor beta chains were read from a single sample in a study of a mutant IDH1 vaccine in newly diagnosed glioma. The repertoire was sequenced with immunoSEQ multiplex PCR; TCRdb's copy has only in-frame clones and lacks some. The sample records roughly 50,000 clones, roughly 80% being singletons. This specimen was PBMCs, taken from a glioma patient treated with radiotherapy, temozolomide or both. These TCRs come from a man aged 18 to 29 with glioma. Both conserved end residues are part of each CDR3. A D gene is named only where the DNA matches it firmly. Clone size is shown for a subset of rows, as once, few, many or a class of expanded clone.

>TRBJ1-5|TRBV19|.|.
TGTGCCAGTAGTATTGTGACATTTAGCAATCAGCCCCAGCATTTT
CASSIVTFSNQPQHF
>TRBJ2-2|TRBV19|.|.
TGTGCCGGGGGGCCAGGGGCCGGGGAGCTGTTTTTT
CAGGPGAGELFF
>TRBJ2-3|TRBV5-1|.|.
TGCGCCAGCAGGGGGGGACTCAGCACAGATACGCAGTATTTT
CASRGGLSTDTQYF
>TRBJ2-4|TRBV29-1|TRBD1|.
TGCAGCGTTGAAGATCCGTCAGGGACAGACTTAAACATTCAGTACTTC
CSVEDPSGTDLNIQYF
>TRBJ1-6|TRBV5-1|.|.
TGCGCCAGCAGCTTGGAGTTCACGGGAAGCTCACCCCTCCACTTT
CASSLEFTGSSPLHF
>TRBJ1-1|TRBV2|.|.
TGTGCCAGCAGTGATAATTGGGGGACTGAAGCTTTCTTT
CASSDNWGTEAFF
>TRBJ2-4|TRBV4-3|TRBD1|.
TGCGCCAGTACTCCGGACAGGGCGGGTCGGAACATTCAGTACTTC
CASTPDRAGRNIQYF
>TRBJ2-3|TRBV20-1|.|.
TGCAGTGCATCGAGGCAAGATACGCAGTATTTT
CSASRQDTQYF
>TRBJ2-1|TRBV30|.|.
TGTGCCTGGAGTGTTCCCCGACAGGGAAGGGGAGGTGAGCAGTTCTTC
CAWSVPRQGRGGEQFF
>TRBJ1-2|TRBV7-2|.|once
TGTGCCAGCAGCTTAAGGAGGGGGGGTGGCTACACCTTC
CASSLRRGGGYTF
>TRBJ1-1|TRBV4-3|.|once
TGCGCCAGCAGCCAAGAAAAAGTGAGGGATGAAGCTTTCTTT
CASSQEKVRDEAFF
>TRBJ2-7|TRBV15|.|.
TGTGCCACCAGCTTGGACAGCTATACCTACGAGCAGTACTTC
CATSLDSYTYEQYF
>TRBJ1-2|TRBV7-9|.|.
TGTGCCAGCAGGCGGGGTACTAACTATGGCTACACCTTC
CASRRGTNYGYTF
>TRBJ1-3|TRBV9|TRBD1|.
TGTGCCAGCAGCCCCCGACAGGGTTCGGGAAACACCATATATTTT
CASSPRQGSGNTIYF
>TRBJ2-5|TRBV6-1|.|.
TGTGCCAGCAGTTCCATGCGTGAGACCCAGTACTTC
CASSSMRETQYF
>TRBJ1-3|TRBV19|.|.
TGTGCCAGTAGTATAGATTTGATCGGATACTCTGGAAACACCATATATTTT
CASSIDLIGYSGNTIYF
>TRBJ1-1|TRBV6-6|.|.
TGTGCCAGCAGTTACCCCCCGGACAGCTACACTGAAGCTTTCTTT
CASSYPPDSYTEAFF
>TRBJ1-5|TRBV19|.|.
TGTGCCAGTAGTATCTTGGGTCATAGCAATCAGCCCCAGCATTTT
CASSILGHSNQPQHF
>TRBJ1-2|TRBV27|.|.
TGTGCCAGCAGTTCCAGAGGGGCGCTTGGCTATGGCTACACCTTC
CASSSRGALGYGYTF
>TRBJ1-1|TRBV6-5|TRBD1|many
TGTGCCAGCAGTTCACAGGGGGCGGATGGCACTGAAGCTTTCTTT
CASSSQGADGTEAFF
>TRBJ1-1|TRBV7-9|.|few
TGTGCCAGCAGCTTAACCAGGGTGGGCACTGAAGCTTTCTTT
CASSLTRVGTEAFF
>TRBJ1-5|TRBV7-2|.|.
TGTGCCAGCAGCTCCCCCCCACAGCCCCAGCATTTT
CASSSPPQPQHF
>TRBJ1-1|TRBV7-8|.|.
TGTGCCAGCAGCTTAGACAGTCCCAATACCTCCGAGGCTTTCTTT
CASSLDSPNTSEAFF
>TRBJ1-6|TRBV6-5|TRBD1|.
TGTGCCAGCAGGTACAGGGGGCGAAATTCACCCCTCCACTTT
CASRYRGRNSPLHF
>TRBJ2-5|TRBV6-6|TRBD2|.
TGTGCCAGCAGTTACCTTAGCGGGAGGGCGGAGACCCAGTACTTC
CASSYLSGRAETQYF
>TRBJ2-6|TRBV15|.|.
TGTGCCACCAGCAGCAACAAGGGTGGCTCTGGGGCCAACGTCCTGACTTTC
CATSSNKGGSGANVLTF
>TRBJ2-1|TRBV7-9|.|.
TGTGCCAGCAGCCCCGGGTTCTTC
CASSPGFF
>TRBJ1-1|TRBV30|.|once
TGTGCCTGGAGTGATTGGCAGGGCACTGAAGCTTTCTTT
CAWSDWQGTEAFF
>TRBJ2-7|TRBV7-9|TRBD2|.
TGTGCCAGCAGCTCCACTAGCGGGGGCTCCTACGAGCAGTACTTC
CASSSTSGGSYEQYF
>TRBJ2-7|TRBV7-2|TRBD2|.
TGTGCCAGCAGCTTATATAAAGCGGGAGGGCCCTACGAGCAGTACTTC
CASSLYKAGGPYEQYF
>TRBJ1-1|TRBV6-1|.|.
TGTGCCAGCAGTGAACGTACGTACAGGGTGGGGATGAAAACTGAAGCTTTCTTT
CASSERTYRVGMKTEAFF
>TRBJ1-5|TRBV6-5|.|.
TGTGCCAGCAGCCGTTACAGGGAGAGCAATCAGCCCCAGCATTTT
CASSRYRESNQPQHF
>TRBJ1-1|TRBV11-2|.|.
TGTGCCAGCAGTTTAGGGCCCACTGAAGCTTTCTTT
CASSLGPTEAFF
>TRBJ2-7|TRBV7-8|.|.
TGTGCCAGCAGCGCCCCCGGGACATACCACGAGCAGTACTTC
CASSAPGTYHEQYF
>TRBJ2-2|TRBV5-1|.|once
TGCGCCAGCAGGTCGGTCCTTGCCGCCGGGGAGCTGTTTTTT
CASRSVLAAGELFF
>TRBJ1-4|TRBV4-3|TRBD1|once
TGCGCCAGCGCCCGGACAGGGCGGAATGAAAAACTGTTTTTT
CASARTGRNEKLFF
>TRBJ1-5|TRBV9|.|.
TGTGCCAGCAGCGTAGTGGGTTTATATCAGCCCCAGCATTTT
CASSVVGLYQPQHF
>TRBJ1-1|TRBV5-1|.|.
TGCGCCAGCAGCTTGGTAGGGGGTTTGGTGAACACTGAAGCTTTCTTT
CASSLVGGLVNTEAFF
>TRBJ1-1|TRBV2|TRBD1|.
TGTGCCAGCAGTGAAGCGGCCAGGGGGTATGGCACTGAAGCTTTCTTT
CASSEAARGYGTEAFF
>TRBJ2-3|TRBV7-2|TRBD1|once
TGTGCCAGCAGCTTATCGAGAACAGGGGGAAACAGCCTCACAGATACGCAGTATTTT
CASSLSRTGGNSLTDTQYF
>TRBJ1-4|TRBV7-9|TRBD1|.
TGTGCCAGCAGCTTAGGGACAGGGGAAACTAATGAAAAACTGTTTTTT
CASSLGTGETNEKLFF
>TRBJ1-4|TRBV7-9|TRBD1|.
TGTGCCAGCAGCAGACCAGACAGGGCCTCTAATGAAAAACTGTTTTTT
CASSRPDRASNEKLFF
>TRBJ2-7|TRBV5-4|TRBD1|.
TGTGCCAGCAGCTCTCCCGGACAGGGCTTCTACGAGCAGTACTTC
CASSSPGQGFYEQYF
>TRBJ2-7|TRBV12-1|.|.
TGTGCCAGCAGCTCGGGACCGAAAGTCTACGAGCAGTACTTC
CASSSGPKVYEQYF
>TRBJ2-7|TRBV19|.|.
TGTGCCAGTAGTATAGGGGCAGGGGAGACGTACGAGCAGTACTTC
CASSIGAGETYEQYF